Below, one T cell receptor (beta chain) is given with its context. What it binds is unknown. This record belongs to a study of OX40 agonist ivuxolimab in advanced cancers. Study-level findings and limits: Expanded clones were, on average, more numerous in CD8+ T cells than in CD4+. Clonal expansion was seen in CD4+ and CD8+ blood T cells by week 6 at 0.1 to 3.0 mg/kg.

Sequencing used immunoSEQ multiplex PCR; TCRdb keeps in-frame clones, though not all of them. The table records 11,000 to 15,000 clones, roughly 89% of them present only once. Autoimmune disease history or systemic immunosuppression meant exclusion. This CDR3 contains 15 residues. The junction had 5 bases not matched to a gene; V was cut back by 4 bases and J by 0 bases. Germline V CDR1 and CDR2: SGHDT, YYEEEE. V and J are TRBV5-6 and TRBJ1-1; TRBD1 aligns across 8 bases. The TCR originated in an adult with an advanced solid tumor such as melanoma, head and neck, liver or kidney cancer. Sequenced material: CD4+ or CD8+ T cells sorted from blood, taken in a trial of the OX40 agonist ivuxolimab. CDR3 DNA sequence: TGTGCCAGCAGCCCTCAGGGGGCGATGAACACTGAAGCTTTCTTT. Translated, it gives CASSPQGAMNTEAFF.